The 2 T cell receptor beta chains below were found in one sample sequenced in a study of Graves' ophthalmopathy and Graves' hyperthyroidism. TCR beta CDR3 amplification used RNA transcripts. HTBI primers were used in a first-round RT-PCR, which preceded a second-round multiplex PCR. Each CDR3 protein is one row after TCRdb ran MiXCR on the multiplex PCR reads. The profile shows 1 million to 1.3 million distinct CDR3 sequences, roughly two fifths of them singletons. The source material was peripheral blood or thyroid tissue (not recorded which). These receptor sequences come from an adult man with Graves' hyperthyroidism.

The rearrangement uses TRBV30 and TRBJ1-1, with D unclear. Deletions cut 8 bases from V and 4 bases from J, with 11 bases between. The CDR3 is 11 residues long. Germline V gene lookup returns CDR1 GTSNPN and CDR2 SVGIG (reference sequence). The CDR3 DNA reads as TGTGCCATGGAGCGGAGCACTGAAGCTTTCTTT. As protein: CAMERSTEAFF. Drawing the rest from reference TRBV30 and TRBJ1-1, the complete variable domain is SQTIHQWPATLVQPVGSPLSLECTVEGTSNPNLYWYRQAAGRGLQLLFYSVGIGQISSEVPQNLSASRPQDRQFILSSKKLLLSDSGFYLCAMERSTEAFFGQGTRLTVV.

The CDR3, as DNA: TGCGCCAGCAGCCAAGATCTTTGGGGGCGTCAGGTGAACACTGAAGCTTTCTTT. Translated: CASSQDLWGRQVNTEAFF. The chain uses TRBV4-1 and TRBJ1-1, with D possibly matching TRBD1 (6 bases). The germline V gene encodes CDR1 MGHRA and CDR2 YSYEKL. The CDR3 has 18 amino acids. V was shortened by 0 bases and J by 0 bases, with 17 bases between the two germline ends.